These 5 T cell receptor beta chains were all obtained from the same sample, sequenced in a study of response to subunit inactivated influenza vaccine. TCRdb reprocessed the RT-PCR reads via MiXCR and lists one record per CDR3 protein. The data show about 570,000 distinct CDR3 sequences, about 10% seen once. These data were likewise used in another study, on T cells expressing NK-cell markers. That paper adds: A 5'RACE template switching approach incorporating UMIs was used to make TCR beta cDNA.

Sample: PBMCs from blood, taken on the day of vaccination. The receptors shown here come from a man aged 50 or older who received an inactivated influenza vaccine.

V usage is TRBV12-3 or TRBV12-4 and J usage is TRBJ2-2, with a weak D call TRBD2 (5 bases). The V end was cut by 2 bases, the J end by 4 bases, with 14 bases between. The CDR3 is 16 amino acids. The chain's CDR3 is CASSLPSGYRTGELFF. Here the CDR3 DNA reads TGTGCCAGCAGTTTACCTTCGGGGTACCGCACCGGGGAGCTGTTTTTT.

Many counts were recorded for this clonotype. The chain employs TRBV5-1 and TRBJ2-5; D gene unclear. V shed 0 bases and J shed 1 base, with 7 bases lying between them. This CDR3 is 14 amino acids long. Germline CDR1 is SGHRS and CDR2 is YFSETQ. CDR3 in amino acids: CASSLVAAQETQYF. For the CDR3, the DNA is TGCGCCAGCAGCTTGGTGGCGGCCCAAGAGACCCAGTACTTC.

The chain uses TRBV28 and TRBJ2-5, with 10 bases aligning to TRBD1. CDR3 length: 13 residues. CDR1 MDHEN and CDR2 SYDVKM come from the germline V gene. V dropped 6 bases and J dropped 3; count of bases not matched to a gene: 1. DNA of the CDR3: TGTGCCAGCAGAGGGACAGGGGAAGAGACCCAGTACTTC. Its translation: CASRGTGEETQYF.

This clonotype has a count of ten or more. This rearrangement joins TRBV20-1 to TRBJ2-7, with 8 bases identical to TRBD1. V shed 5 bases, J shed 2 bases, and the junction held 11 bases outside the gene matches. The CDR3 loop spans 15 amino acids. The germline gives CDR1 DFQATT, CDR2 SNEGSKA (reference sequence). The CDR3 sequence is CSAQARDRYTYEQYF. The CDR3, as DNA: TGCAGTGCTCAAGCCCGGGACAGGTACACCTACGAGCAGTACTTC.

This clonotype was seen a few times. The V and J genes are TRBV7-2 and TRBJ2-3; 11 bases line up with TRBD2. Germline V gene data show CDR1 as SGHTA and CDR2 as FQGNSA. The CDR3 contains 17 residues. Losses at the gene ends were 5 bases for V and 4 bases for J; bases not matched to a gene: 11. The CDR3 bases are TGTGCCAGCAGCGTGGGGTTTAGCGGGAGGGCCCCAGATACGCAGTATTTT. Translating gives CASSVGFSGRAPDTQYF.